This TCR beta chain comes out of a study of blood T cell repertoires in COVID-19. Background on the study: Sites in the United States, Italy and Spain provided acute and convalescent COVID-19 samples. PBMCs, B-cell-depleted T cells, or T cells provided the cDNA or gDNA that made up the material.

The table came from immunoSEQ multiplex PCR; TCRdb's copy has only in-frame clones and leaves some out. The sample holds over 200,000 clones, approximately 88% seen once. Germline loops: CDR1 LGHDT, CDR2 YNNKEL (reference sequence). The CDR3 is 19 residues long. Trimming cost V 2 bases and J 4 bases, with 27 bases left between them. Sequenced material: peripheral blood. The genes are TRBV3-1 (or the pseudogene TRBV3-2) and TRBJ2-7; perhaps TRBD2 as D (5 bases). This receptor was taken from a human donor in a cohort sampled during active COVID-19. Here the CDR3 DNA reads TGTGCCAGCAGCCAAAGTCCACCTACACCAAGGACTTGGCATTACGAGCAGTACTTC. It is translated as CASSQSPPTPRTWHYEQYF.